These 10 T cell receptor beta chains were sequenced from one sample in a study of beta chain features in type 1 diabetes. The entirety of the isolated RNA underwent reverse transcription, so expressed TCRB transcripts were sequenced. TCRdb's copy holds only in-frame clones and misses some; the assay was immunoSEQ multiplex PCR. The sample has 680,000 or so clones, around 15% seen once. The sample was naive CD4+ T cells from blood. These receptor sequences come from a man younger than 35 in good health.

The V call is TRBV7-2, the J call TRBJ2-5, with 7 bases lining up with TRBD2. Unmatched junction bases numbered 3, after V lost 1 base and J lost 4 bases. CDR1 and CDR2 from the germline V gene are SGHTA and FQGNSA. The CDR3 contains 14 residues. CDR3 protein: CASSLVGRGETQYF. DNA for the CDR3: TGTGCCAGCAGCTTAGTGGGGAGGGGAGAGACCCAGTACTTC.

The gene calls are TRBV2 and TRBJ2-1; 12 nucleotides line up with TRBD2. This CDR3 contains 13 residues. Germline loops: CDR1 SNHLY, CDR2 FYNNEI. With 8 bases clipped from V and 8 bases from J, the junction kept 4 bases outside the gene matches. CDR3 in DNA: TGTGCCAGCGGCTGGACTAGCGGGGATGAGCAGTTCTTC. It encodes CASGWTSGDEQFF. The whole variable domain, filled in from reference TRBV2 and TRBJ2-1, reads EPEVTQTPSHQVTQMGQEVILRCVPISNHLYFYWYRQILGQKVEFLVSFYNNEISEKSEIFDDQFSVERPDGSNFTLKIRSTKLEDSAMYFCASGWTSGDEQFFGPGTRLTVL.

This clone has a handful of counts. The chain has TRBV21-1 and TRBJ1-5; TRBD1, the table's D call, lacks a check against the DNA. TRBV21-1 is shown as a pseudogene. This CDR3 has 14 residues. CDR3 protein: CASSQDRVNQPQHF. The CDR3 nucleotides read TGTGCCAGCAGCCAGGACAGGGTCAATCAGCCCCAGCATTTT.

This clone has just a few counts. The CDR3 sequence is CASSPSMEGDYGYTF. The DNA for the CDR3 is TGTGCCAGCTCACCCTCGATGGAGGGCGACTATGGCTACACCTTC. V and J are TRBV18 and TRBJ1-2; the D is unclear. The CDR3 loop spans 15 amino acids. Germline CDR1 is KGHSH and CDR2 is LQKENI. Trimming removed 3 bases at V and 3 bases at J, with 14 bases between.

The rearrangement links TRBV4-2 to TRBJ1-5; TRBD1 might be the D (6 bases). Trimming left V 4 bases short and J 3 bases short, with 10 bases between. Germline CDR1 and CDR2: LGHNA and YNFKEQ. This CDR3 region has 14 residues. The CDR3 coding sequence is TGTGCCAGCAGCCCAGGGGCCTTCAATCAGCCCCAGCATTTT. Its protein product is CASSPGAFNQPQHF.

The chain employs TRBV2 and TRBJ1-1, with a weak D call TRBD1 (5 bases). V was cut by 8 bases and J by 0 bases, with 13 bases left in between. Looked up from germline, CDR1 is SNHLY and CDR2 is FYNNEI. This CDR3 is 14 amino acids long. CDR3 sequence reads: CASRWGTVNTEAFF. CDR3 sequence (DNA): TGTGCCAGCCGGTGGGGGACGGTGAACACTGAAGCTTTCTTT.

V and J are TRBV6-5 and TRBJ2-7; 9 positions match TRBD1. This CDR3 comprises 14 residues. Trimming at V came to 4 bases and at J to 3 bases, leaving 4 bases not matched to a gene. Germline values: CDR1 MNHEY, CDR2 SVGAGI. CDR3 in DNA: TGTGCCAGCAGTTTATACAGGGGGCTCTACGAGCAGTACTTC. Amino acid sequence: CASSLYRGLYEQYF.

This clone occurred a few times. The chain has TRBV4-2 and TRBJ2-1, with unresolved D. V dropped 2 bases and J dropped 7 bases, with 9 bases sitting between them. CDR1 is LGHNA, CDR2 YNFKEQ, per germline. The CDR3 consists of 13 residues. The CDR3 nucleotides read TGTGCCAGCAGCCAACCACCCGAAAATGAGCAGTTCTTC. Translated, it gives CASSQPPENEQFF.

V and J are TRBV7-2 and TRBJ2-3; TRBD2 agrees at 7 bases. The CDR3 spans 18 residues. Looked up from germline, CDR1 is SGHTA and CDR2 is FQGNSA. The V segment lost 4 bases and the J segment 0 bases; nucleotides outside the gene matches: 13. The CDR3 sequence is CASSSGLQANPSTDTQYF. CDR3 sequence (DNA): TGTGCCAGCAGCTCGGGACTACAAGCTAACCCTAGCACAGATACGCAGTATTTT.

The rearrangement joins TRBV7-2 to TRBJ1-1; D call uncertain. Germline V gene lookup returns CDR1 SGHTA and CDR2 FQGNSA. The CDR3 is 13 residues long. The germline V and J ends were trimmed by 5 bases and 2 bases, with 9 bases remaining between them. CDR3 in amino acids: CASSRGPNTEAFF. Here the CDR3 DNA reads TGTGCCAGCAGCCGAGGACCCAACACTGAAGCTTTCTTT.